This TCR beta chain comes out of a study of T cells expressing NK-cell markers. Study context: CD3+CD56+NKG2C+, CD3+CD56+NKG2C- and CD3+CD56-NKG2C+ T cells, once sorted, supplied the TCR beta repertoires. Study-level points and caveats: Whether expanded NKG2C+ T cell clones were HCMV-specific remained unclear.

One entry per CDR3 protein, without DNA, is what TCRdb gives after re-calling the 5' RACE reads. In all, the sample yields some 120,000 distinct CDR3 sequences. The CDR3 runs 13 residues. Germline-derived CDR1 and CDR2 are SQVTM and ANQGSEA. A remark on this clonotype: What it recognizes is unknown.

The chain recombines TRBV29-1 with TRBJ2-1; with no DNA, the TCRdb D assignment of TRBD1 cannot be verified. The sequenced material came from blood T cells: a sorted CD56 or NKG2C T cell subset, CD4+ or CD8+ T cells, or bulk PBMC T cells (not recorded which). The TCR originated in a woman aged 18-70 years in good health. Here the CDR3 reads CSVEPQGGNEQFF.